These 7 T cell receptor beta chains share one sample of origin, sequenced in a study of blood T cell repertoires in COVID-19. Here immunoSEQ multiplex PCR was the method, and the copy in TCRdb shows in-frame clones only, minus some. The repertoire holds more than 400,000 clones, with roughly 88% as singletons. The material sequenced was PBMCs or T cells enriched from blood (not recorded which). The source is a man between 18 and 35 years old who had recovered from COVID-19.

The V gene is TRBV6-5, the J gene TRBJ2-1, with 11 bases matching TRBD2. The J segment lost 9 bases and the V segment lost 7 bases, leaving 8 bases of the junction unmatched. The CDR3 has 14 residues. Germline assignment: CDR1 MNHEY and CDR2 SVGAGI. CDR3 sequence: CASKASGGLGEQFF. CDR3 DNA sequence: TGTGCCAGCAAGGCTAGCGGGGGGCTGGGTGAGCAGTTCTTC.

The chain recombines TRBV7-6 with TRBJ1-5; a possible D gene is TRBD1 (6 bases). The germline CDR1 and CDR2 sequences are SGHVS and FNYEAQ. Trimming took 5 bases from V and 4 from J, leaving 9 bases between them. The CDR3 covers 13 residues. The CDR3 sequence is CASSPGENQPQHF. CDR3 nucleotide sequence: TGTGCCAGCAGCCCAGGGGAAAATCAGCCCCAGCATTTT.

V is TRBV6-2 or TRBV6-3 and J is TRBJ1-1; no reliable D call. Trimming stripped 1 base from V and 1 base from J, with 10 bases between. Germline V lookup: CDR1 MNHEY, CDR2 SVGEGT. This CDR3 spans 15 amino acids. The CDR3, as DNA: TGTGCCAGCAGTTACTTCGGGAGAGGGAACACTGAAGCTTTCTTT. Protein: CASSYFGRGNTEAFF.

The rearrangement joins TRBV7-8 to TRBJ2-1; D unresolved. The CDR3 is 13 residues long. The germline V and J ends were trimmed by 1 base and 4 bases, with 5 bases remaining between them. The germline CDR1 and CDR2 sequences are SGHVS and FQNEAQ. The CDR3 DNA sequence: TGTGCCAGCAGCTTAGGCAGATACAATGAGCAGTTCTTC. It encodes CASSLGRYNEQFF.

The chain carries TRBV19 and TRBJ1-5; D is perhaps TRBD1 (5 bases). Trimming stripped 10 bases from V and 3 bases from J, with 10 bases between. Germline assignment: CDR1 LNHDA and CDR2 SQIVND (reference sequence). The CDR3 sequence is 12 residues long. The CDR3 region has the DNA TGTGCCACCGACAGCCTCAATCAGCCCCAGCATTTT. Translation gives CATDSLNQPQHF.

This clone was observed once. This CDR3 is CASSPGQGGEKLFF. The CDR3 DNA sequence: TGTGCCAGCAGCCCCGGACAGGGAGGCGAAAAACTGTTTTTT. The J gene is TRBJ1-4, the V gene TRBV7-6; 8 bases line up with TRBD1. CDR1 is SGHVS and CDR2 is FNYEAQ in the germline V gene. V was pared by 5 bases and J by 8 bases, with 7 bases of the junction left unmatched. This CDR3 region has 14 residues.

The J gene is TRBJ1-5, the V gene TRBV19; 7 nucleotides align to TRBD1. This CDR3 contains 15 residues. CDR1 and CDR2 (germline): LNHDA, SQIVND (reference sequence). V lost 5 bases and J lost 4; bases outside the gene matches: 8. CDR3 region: CASSGGLTGNQPQHF. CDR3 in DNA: TGTGCCAGTAGTGGGGGATTGACAGGGAATCAGCCCCAGCATTTT.